The 23 T cell receptor beta chains below all came from one sample that was sequenced in a study of T cell responses to AZD1222 COVID-19 vaccine. Profiling relied on immunoSEQ multiplex PCR, and the TCRdb table lists in-frame clones only, not all of them. The repertoire has over 120,000 clones, 80% to 95% of them found once; the top ten carry approximately 1.5%. Here the sequenced sample was peripheral blood, taken on day 0 of AZD1222 vaccination. The receptors derive from an adult in good health.

J is TRBJ2-7 and V is TRBV9; possibly TRBD1 or TRBD2 for D (5 bases each). CDR3 length: 15 amino acids. The germline V gene encodes CDR1 SGDLS and CDR2 YYNGEE. V was clipped by 0 bases and J by 1 base, with 11 bases between them. The CDR3: CASSVDSDSSYEQYF. The CDR3 nucleotides are TGTGCCAGCAGCGTAGATAGCGACAGTTCCTACGAGCAGTACTTC.

This chain links TRBV19 with TRBJ1-3; D is unresolved. Germline V gives CDR1 LNHDA, CDR2 SQIVND (reference sequence). The V end was cut by 5 bases, the J end by 6 bases, with 8 bases between. This CDR3 contains 12 residues. As DNA, the CDR3 is TGTGCCAGTAGTCGTCCGGAAAACACCATATATTTT. Its translation is CASSRPENTIYF.

This clone was observed a single time. V is TRBV4-1 and J is TRBJ1-2, with D possibly matching TRBD1 (5 bases). CDR1 MGHRA and CDR2 YSYEKL come from the germline V gene. Trimming shortened V by 0 bases and J by 7 bases, and 12 bases separated the two germline ends. There are 14 residues in the CDR3. CDR3 in amino acids: CASSQDTGGGGYTF. CDR3 nucleotide sequence: TGCGCCAGCAGCCAAGATACAGGAGGAGGTGGCTACACCTTC.

This clone was detected a few times. The V and J genes are TRBV29-1 and TRBJ2-1; the match to TRBD2 covers 13 bases. Germline V CDR1 and CDR2: SQVTM, ANQGSEA. The CDR3 extends over 17 amino acids. The junction had 12 bases not matched to a gene; V was cut back by 5 bases and J by 5 bases. The CDR3 DNA reads as TGCAGCGTTTCGGCACGTCGGACTAGCGGGAGTAACAATGAGCAGTTCTTC. This translates into CSVSARRTSGSNNEQFF.

The chain combines TRBV5-3 with TRBJ1-4; D might be TRBD1 (6 bases). TRBV5-3 is given ORF status, its function remaining uncertain. The CDR3 consists of 22 residues. Trimming left V 4 bases short and J 0 bases short, with 31 bases between. The CDR3 protein is CARSNDYGGHGFIYSTNEKLFF. The CDR3 DNA is TGTGCCAGAAGCAATGACTACGGGGGACACGGCTTTATCTATTCAACTAATGAAAAACTGTTTTTT.

The chain couples TRBV3-1 (or the pseudogene TRBV3-2) to TRBJ2-1; 10 bases match TRBD2. This CDR3 is built from 18 residues. V shed 4 bases and J 8 bases; nucleotides not matched to a gene: 17. Looked up from germline, CDR1 is LGHDT and CDR2 is YNNKEL (reference sequence). The CDR3 nucleotides are TGTGCCAGCAGCCCTCCCCGACTAGCGGGTGGCAGTCCTTATGAGCAGTTCTTC. Translated: CASSPPRLAGGSPYEQFF.

The V call is TRBV19, the J call TRBJ2-3; a weak D match, TRBD1 (6 bases). CDR1 is LNHDA, CDR2 SQIVND, per germline (reference sequence). The CDR3 is 15 residues long. Trimming took 3 bases from V and 1 from J, leaving 11 bases between them. CDR3 amino acids: CASSIGAGGTDTQYF. The CDR3 DNA follows: TGTGCCAGTAGTATTGGGGCAGGGGGCACAGATACGCAGTATTTT.

This rearrangement joins TRBV19 to TRBJ2-5, with D perhaps being TRBD1 or TRBD2 (5 bases each). V dropped 3 bases and J dropped 7 bases, with 15 bases sitting between them. The germline gives CDR1 LNHDA, CDR2 SQIVND (reference sequence). The CDR3 has 14 amino acids. CDR3 DNA sequence: TGTGCCAGTAGTATTGAACAGGCCCGGGGGACCCAGTACTTC. Translating gives CASSIEQARGTQYF.

The chain is built from TRBV6-5 and TRBJ2-3; TRBD1 agrees at 9 bases. The CDR3 length is 15 residues. Germline lookup yields CDR1 MNHEY and CDR2 SVGAGI. After removal of 6 bases from V and 4 bases from J, the junction contained 8 bases not matched to a gene. The CDR3 loop is CASSRTGESADTQYF. As DNA, the CDR3 is TGTGCCAGCAGCCGGACAGGGGAAAGCGCAGATACGCAGTATTTT.

The chain couples TRBV11-2 to TRBJ2-1; D may be TRBD2 (5 bases). V was trimmed by 4 bases and J by 10 bases, leaving 20 bases between them. The CDR3 spans 15 residues. From germline, CDR1 is SGHAT and CDR2 FQNNGV. Here the CDR3 reads CASSSFSRVGLEQFF. CDR3 DNA: TGTGCCAGCAGCTCCTTCTCGAGGGTAGGTTTGGAGCAGTTCTTC.

This chain joins TRBV28 and TRBJ1-2; 7 bases are a match to TRBD1. The CDR3 extends over 13 amino acids. CDR1 and CDR2 (germline): MDHEN, SYDVKM. V trimming: 3 bases; J trimming: 7 bases; junction bases outside the gene matches: 5. The CDR3 loop reads CASSLTGKGGYTF. The CDR3 DNA reads as TGTGCCAGCAGTTTGACAGGGAAGGGTGGCTACACCTTC.

The chain couples TRBV14 to TRBJ2-1; D may be TRBD1 or TRBD2 (5 bases each). This CDR3 is built from 15 residues. V was trimmed by 5 bases and J by 3 bases, leaving 14 bases between them. In germline, CDR1 is SGHDN, CDR2 FVKESK. CDR3 coding DNA: TGTGCCAGCAGCACCGGGACCACCTTCTACAATGAGCAGTTCTTC. Translating it yields CASSTGTTFYNEQFF.

The chain employs TRBV21-1 and TRBJ1-2. TRBV21-1 is a pseudogene. The CDR3 length is 17 residues. The DNA of the CDR3 is TGTGCCAGCAGCAAAGACGGGGGGATCACGGCTAACTATGGCTACACCTTC. Translating it yields CASSKDGGITANYGYTF.

This rearrangement joins TRBV30 to TRBJ2-3; D unresolved. Germline assignment: CDR1 GTSNPN and CDR2 SVGIG (reference sequence). The CDR3 spans 12 residues. The germline V and J ends were trimmed by 4 bases and 0 bases, with 5 bases remaining between them. CDR3 amino acids: CAWTESTDTQYF. In DNA, the CDR3 is TGTGCCTGGACCGAAAGCACAGATACGCAGTATTTT. The variable domain in full, with the rest retrieved from reference TRBV30 and TRBJ2-3, is SQTIHQWPATLVQPVGSPLSLECTVEGTSNPNLYWYRQAAGRGLQLLFYSVGIGQISSEVPQNLSASRPQDRQFILSSKKLLLSDSGFYLCAWTESTDTQYFGPGTRLTVL.

On this clone itself: The DNA is omitted, as the CDR3 cannot be located on it reliably, and the CDR3 follows TCRdb's listing. The chain combines TRBV7-6 with TRBJ2-1. The CDR3 is 14 residues long, counting both termini. Germline CDR1 and CDR2: SGHVS and FNYEAQ. The CDR3 loop is CASSFVAGGAGLFF.

This chain joins TRBV6-6 and TRBJ2-3; no definite D call. The CDR3 covers 16 residues. Germline CDR1 and CDR2: MNHNY and SVGAGI (reference sequence). V gave up 1 base and J gave up 0 bases, with 11 bases separating them. The CDR3 region is CASSYFRRPSTDTQYF. The DNA of the CDR3 is TGTGCCAGCAGTTACTTCCGTCGCCCTAGCACAGATACGCAGTATTTT.

The chain combines TRBV4-1 with TRBJ1-2; 7 bases fit TRBD1. CDR1 and CDR2 from the germline V gene are MGHRA and YSYEKL. The CDR3 is 14 residues long. The J segment lost 7 bases and the V segment lost 6 bases, leaving 11 bases of the junction unmatched. The CDR3 loop reads CASRPKGANGGYTF. The DNA of the CDR3 is TGCGCCAGCAGGCCCAAGGGGGCGAACGGTGGCTACACCTTC.

The chain couples TRBV5-4 to TRBJ2-7; D perhaps matches TRBD1 (6 bases). This CDR3 has 14 residues. Germline V gives CDR1 SGHNT, CDR2 YYREEE (reference sequence). Trimming removed 1 base from V and 7 bases from J, with 15 bases in between. As DNA, the CDR3 is TGTGCCAGCAGCTTGCAGGCAGGGGCCCAAGAGCAGTACTTC. Translating gives CASSLQAGAQEQYF.

The rearrangement links TRBV4-1 to TRBJ1-2; the D is unclear. The germline V gene has CDR1 MGHRA and CDR2 YSYEKL. The CDR3 contains 14 residues. V lost 2 bases and J 2 bases, leaving 9 bases between the germline ends. In DNA form, the CDR3 reads TGCGCCAGCAGCCAAAGGAACATAAACTATGGCTACACCTTC. As protein: CASSQRNINYGYTF.

This chain links TRBV4-1 with TRBJ2-7; possible D gene TRBD2, 6 bases. Looked up from germline, CDR1 is MGHRA and CDR2 is YSYEKL. Trimming cost V 6 bases and J 0 bases, with 15 bases left between them. The CDR3 length is 15 residues. The CDR3 DNA reads TGCGCCAGCAGGTCTCTAGCGACGCTCTCCTACGAGCAGTACTTC. Translation: CASRSLATLSYEQYF.

J is TRBJ2-5 and V is TRBV3-1 (or the pseudogene TRBV3-2); TRBD1 agrees at 8 bases. This CDR3 spans 14 amino acids. The ends lost 5 bases at V and 5 bases at J; junction bases unmatched: 7. CDR1 is LGHDT, CDR2 YNNKEL, per germline (reference sequence). CDR3 region: CASSFRQGMETQYF. The CDR3 nucleotides are TGTGCCAGCAGCTTCCGACAGGGGATGGAGACCCAGTACTTC.

This chain connects TRBV28 to TRBJ2-3; 7 bases agree with TRBD2. In germline, CDR1 is MDHEN, CDR2 SYDVKM. After removal of 5 bases from V and 2 bases from J, the junction contained 4 bases not matched to a gene. The CDR3 extends over 14 amino acids. The CDR3 region is CASSQAGPTDTQYF. DNA of the CDR3: TGTGCCAGCAGTCAAGCGGGACCCACAGATACGCAGTATTTT.

Here the CDR3 DNA reads TGTGCCAGCAGCGTTGGGGGGACGGGGAGTGGTGAGCAGTACTTC. It is translated as CASSVGGTGSGEQYF. This chain uses TRBV9 with TRBJ2-7; D possibly corresponds to TRBD2 (6 bases). In germline, CDR1 is SGDLS, CDR2 YYNGEE. The CDR3 has 15 amino acids. Between the trimmed V and J ends, which lost 2 bases and 7 bases, there was a span of 19 bases.